This T cell receptor beta chain appears in the sequencing data of a study of blood T cell repertoires in COVID-19. About the study: Italy, Spain and the United States were the sources of the convalescent and acute COVID-19 samples. T cells, B-cell-depleted T cells, or PBMCs supplied cDNA or gDNA.

V lost 5 bases, J lost 4 bases, and 11 bases lay in between. CDR3 length: 13 amino acids. Germline CDR1 reads MNHEY; CDR2 reads SVGEGT. Authors' methods: Scientists estimated how many nucleated cells there were by amplifying reference gene primers. Profiled with immunoSEQ multiplex PCR; TCRdb holds only in-frame clones, not every one. V, J and clone size were drawn from that table, and D and trimming were deduced from the DNA. The sample shows roughly 100,000 clones, roughly 79% of them seen only once. The TCR was taken from a woman in her sixties or seventies with acute or convalescent COVID-19. V usage is TRBV6-2 or TRBV6-3 and J usage is TRBJ1-1; the D is unclear. Input material: peripheral blood. The CDR3 protein is CASSKESVTEAFF. The CDR3 DNA reads as TGTGCCAGCAGTAAGGAGTCGGTCACTGAAGCTTTCTTT.